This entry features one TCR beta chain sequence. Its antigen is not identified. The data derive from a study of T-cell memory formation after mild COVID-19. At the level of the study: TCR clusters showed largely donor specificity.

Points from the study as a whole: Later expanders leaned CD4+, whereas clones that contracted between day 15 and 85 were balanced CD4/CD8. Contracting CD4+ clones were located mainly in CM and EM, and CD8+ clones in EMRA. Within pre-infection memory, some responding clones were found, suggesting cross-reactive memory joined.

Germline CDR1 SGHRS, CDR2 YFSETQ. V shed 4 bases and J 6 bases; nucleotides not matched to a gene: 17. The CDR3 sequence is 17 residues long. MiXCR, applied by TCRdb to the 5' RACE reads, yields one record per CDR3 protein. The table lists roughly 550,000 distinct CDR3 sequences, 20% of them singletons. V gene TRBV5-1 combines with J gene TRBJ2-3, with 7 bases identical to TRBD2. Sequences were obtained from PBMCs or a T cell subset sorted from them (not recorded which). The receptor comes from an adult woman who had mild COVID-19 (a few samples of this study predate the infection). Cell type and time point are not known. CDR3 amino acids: CASSETTSIQGLDTQYF. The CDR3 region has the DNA TGCGCCAGCAGCGAGACGACTAGCATTCAGGGTTTGGATACGCAGTATTTT.